These T cell receptor beta chains were read from a single sample in a study of blood T cell repertoires in COVID-19. Sequencing used immunoSEQ multiplex PCR; TCRdb keeps in-frame clones, though not all of them. In the table there are around 150,000 clones, more than 80% of which are singletons. Sequencing was done on a sample of peripheral blood. Source of these receptors: a man aged 65 to 79 with acute or convalescent COVID-19. Both conserved end residues are part of each CDR3. Size is omitted from some rows. Given values are once, few, many or a class for expanded clones.

V gene	clone size	J gene	CDR3 protein
TRBV5-4	-	TRBJ2-7	CASSGGQGFTYEQYF
TRBV28	once	TRBJ2-7	CASLRRGAMNEQYF
TRBV9	-	TRBJ2-3	CASSVQREGQYF
TRBV28	-	TRBJ2-7	CASSSWEIAGVEQYF
TRBV28	-	TRBJ1-6	CASSLSRGQGSGPLHF
TRBV5-4	-	TRBJ2-1	CASTPRPSYNEQFF
TRBV5-1	once	TRBJ2-1	CASRPGQLYNEQFF
TRBV28	many	TRBJ1-2	CASSSSPINYGYTF
TRBV2	-	TRBJ2-7	CASRLLAGGPSYEQYF
TRBV5-1	-	TRBJ2-2	CASSAQGTGELFF
TRBV5-1	-	TRBJ2-3	CASSLGQRRTDTQYF
TRBV12-3/TRBV12-4	-	TRBJ1-1	CASSWTGSTEAFF
TRBV27	-	TRBJ2-1	CASSPHPLAGDNEQFF
TRBV19	few	TRBJ1-4	CASSMEGSREKLFF
TRBV9	-	TRBJ1-2	CASSVTGLPNYGYTF
TRBV9	-	TRBJ2-3	CASSVAAGGRTDTQYF
TRBV3-1/TRBV3-2	-	TRBJ2-2	CASSQRLAGGPGELFF
TRBV6-6	-	TRBJ2-7	CASSSAEYEQYF
TRBV21-1	-	TRBJ2-1	CASKDRGYNEQFF
TRBV5-1	-	TRBJ2-7	CASSLVLGAHEQYF
TRBV7-8	-	TRBJ1-5	CASSPIRGYQPQHF
TRBV5-1	-	TRBJ1-4	CASSSVGTATKLFF
TRBV19	once	TRBJ1-6	CASSRRGDNNSPLHF
TRBV5-8	-	TRBJ1-4	CASSFRQGEKLFF
TRBV28	-	TRBJ1-2	CASARSGGDGYTF
TRBV5-1	-	TRBJ2-7	CASSVRLAQYF
TRBV9	-	TRBJ1-5	CASSVDEGGNQPQHF
TRBV5-1	-	TRBJ1-2	CASRDYENYGYTF
TRBV28	-	TRBJ2-1	CASSLPGLSYNEQFF
TRBV5-1	once	TRBJ1-1	CASSGTPAVNTEAFF
TRBV18	-	TRBJ2-1	CASSPEQIYNEQFF
TRBV7-6	-	TRBJ2-1	CASSLKADSPYNEQFF
TRBV10-3	-	TRBJ2-7	CAISGGTSGSRGEQYF
TRBV15	-	TRBJ1-1	CATSVDRGSTEAFF
TRBV6-5	once	TRBJ2-7	CASSYSFVAYEQYF
TRBV10-1	-	TRBJ2-3	CASSRRPVAVSTDTQYF
TRBV7-9	-	TRBJ2-3	CASSLAQRDRSTDTQYF
TRBV5-1	-	TRBJ1-2	CASMDPGGFTYGYTF
TRBV28	once	TRBJ2-7	CASRPPRGKTYEQYF
TRBV28	-	TRBJ1-6	CASSPKAGGYSPLHF
TRBV19	few	TRBJ2-7	CASRGRGPYEQYF
TRBV21-1	-	TRBJ1-2	CASSKEDRPKGYTF
TRBV11-3	-	TRBJ2-1	CASSREDRYNEQFF
TRBV7-2	-	TRBJ2-7	CASTTGTGWNEQYF